This T cell receptor beta chain was found in a study of shared clonotypes between healthy human individuals. Across the study: Aged 18 to 49, the donors were a couple of women and three men. Overall study findings and caveats: A limitation of the genetic and exposure-history diversity represented arose from few donors.

Germline CDR1 MGHDK, CDR2 SYGVNS. The V gene end was trimmed by 5 bases and the J gene end by 2 bases; junction bases not matched to a gene: 6. CDR3 length: 15 amino acids. The data were produced by immunoSEQ multiplex PCR, yet TCRdb's version contains in-frame clones alone and is incomplete. The data contain around 2.3 million clones, under 97% of them singletons. In this sample, this clone turned up once. Its antigen remains unknown. The TCR was taken from a man between 18 and 35 years old in good health. The chain combines TRBV25-1 with TRBJ2-5, with TRBD1 identical over 9 bases. Specimen: naive CD4+ T cells sorted from blood. Indicated subset: CD45RA+ positively selected. Written as DNA, the CDR3 is TGTGCCAGCAGTCCCGGGACAGGGAGGCAAGAGACCCAGTACTTC. This translates into CASSPGTGRQETQYF.